This TCR beta chain stems from a study of T cell clones after liver transplantation. Overall study: Subjects received no induction therapy and standard immunosuppression until randomization at 12-24 months post-transplant. Blood was drawn pre-transplant, before withdrawal, and after full or failed withdrawal.

Profiled with immunoSEQ multiplex PCR; TCRdb holds only in-frame clones, not every one. This table holds approximately 22,000 clones, approximately 93% found once. The material sequenced was CD8+ T cells from blood, taken nearly 26 months after liver transplant. The sequence came from a human patient who received a liver transplant. T cells may partly derive from the graft donor.

The CDR3 sequence: CASSERNFRGYSYNEQFF. In DNA form, the CDR3 reads TGTGCCAGCAGTGAACGGAACTTTAGGGGTTACTCCTACAATGAGCAGTTCTTC. The chain links TRBV6-1 to TRBJ2-1, with D possibly TRBD1 on 5 matching bases. The CDR3 runs to 18 residues. V lost 2 bases and J lost 0, with 17 bases in between. Germline CDR1 reads MNHNS; CDR2 reads SASEGT.